The clone carrying this T cell receptor (beta chain) was counted a single time. Its matching antigen is unknown. Germline V gene lookup returns CDR1 SGDLS and CDR2 YYNGEE. The CDR3 spans 16 residues. Trimming stripped 0 bases from V and 0 bases from J, with 10 bases between. Profiled with immunoSEQ multiplex PCR; TCRdb holds only in-frame clones, not every one. The sample includes around 91,000 clones, nearly 90% of them seen just once. The source of the sample is a study of T cell responses to AZD1222 COVID-19 vaccine. Across the whole study: Second doses that came at about 4 or about 12 weeks were put together. Overall study findings and caveats: The number of AZD1222 recipients seropositive at baseline was only six. Increases in Spike-specific TCR breadth and depth were seen after two AZD1222 doses.

This sample comprised peripheral blood, obtained on day 0 of AZD1222 vaccination. The chain carries TRBV9 and TRBJ1-3; the D gene is possibly TRBD1 (5 bases). The origin of this receptor is an adult in good health. For the CDR3, the DNA is TGTGCCAGCAGCGTAGCGGTTAGGGGCTCTGGAAACACCATATATTTT. Its translation is CASSVAVRGSGNTIYF.